Listed below are T cell receptor beta chains from one sample, sequenced in a study of blood T cell repertoires in COVID-19. TCRdb's copy holds only in-frame clones and misses some; the assay was immunoSEQ multiplex PCR. Counted here are under 300,000 clones, about 85% occurring once; the ten biggest clones make up 13%. The sample consisted of peripheral blood. These receptors all stem from a human donor in a cohort sampled during active COVID-19. The CDR3 runs from the conserved cysteine through the conserved F or W. The D gene is left open where the match is weak. A clone size is listed for some rows: how often the clone was seen (once, few, many), or a class if it is expanded.

d_call	v_call	clone_size	j_call	cdr3_nt	cdr3_aa
-	TRBV18	-	TRBJ1-1	TGTGCCAGCTCACTACGCGAGCCGCCTCAAACTGAAGCTTTCTTT	CASSLREPPQTEAFF
-	TRBV5-1	-	TRBJ2-7	TGCGCCAGCAGCTTGGCGGCAGGCTCGATTTCCTACGAGCAGTACTTC	CASSLAAGSISYEQYF
-	TRBV11-2	once	TRBJ2-1	TGTGCCAGCAGGTCCCGGGTTTTCCGGCAGTTCTTC	CASRSRVFRQFF
TRBD2	TRBV5-4	-	TRBJ2-3	TGTGCCAGCAGCTTGCGAGAACTAGCGGCAACAGATACGCAGTATTTT	CASSLRELAATDTQYF
-	TRBV28	-	TRBJ1-5	TGTGCCAGCCAAAGCTCGGATCAGCCCCAGCATTTT	CASQSSDQPQHF
TRBD1	TRBV7-8	-	TRBJ2-7	TGTGCCAGCAGCCACGACAGGGGGTCCTCCTACGAGCAGTACTTC	CASSHDRGSSYEQYF
TRBD1	TRBV9	-	TRBJ2-2	TGTGCCAGCAGCGCAACAACAGGGGGTGTGGGGGAGCTGTTTTTT	CASSATTGGVGELFF
-	TRBV20-1	-	TRBJ2-7	TGCAGTGCTAGTAGCAGGGCGACCTACGAGCAGTACTTC	CSASSRATYEQYF
-	TRBV12-3/TRBV12-4	-	TRBJ2-1	TGTGCCAGCAGTTATGCGGGTTACAATGAGCAGTTCTTC	CASSYAGYNEQFF
-	TRBV27	-	TRBJ1-4	TGTGCCAGCAGTTCCGCGGGGTGGGGAGAAAAACTGTTTTTT	CASSSAGWGEKLFF
-	TRBV7-2	-	TRBJ2-7	TGTGCCAGCAGCTTAGATCGGGGATCCTACGAGCAGTACTTC	CASSLDRGSYEQYF
TRBD2	TRBV20-1	-	TRBJ2-1	TGCAGTGCTAGTAAAGATAGCGGGAGTGATGAGCAGTTCTTC	CSASKDSGSDEQFF
-	TRBV24-1	-	TRBJ2-2	TGTGCCACCAGTGATGTAGTCGGGGAGCTGTTTTTT	CATSDVVGELFF
-	TRBV29-1	few	TRBJ1-1	TGCAGCGTTGCCGGGGGACGGATTGAAGCTTTCTTT	CSVAGGRIEAFF
TRBD2	TRBV18	-	TRBJ2-5	TGTGCCAGCTCACCACCGGTCGGCGGGAGAAGGACCCAGTACTTC	CASSPPVGGRRTQYF
-	TRBV19	-	TRBJ1-4	TGTGCCAGTAGTAACCGAGGGATGGAGAATGAAAAACTGTTTTTT	CASSNRGMENEKLFF
-	TRBV28	-	TRBJ1-2	TGTGCCAGCAGTTTCCCTGGGACTAATGGCTACACCTTC	CASSFPGTNGYTF
-	TRBV6-2/TRBV6-3	-	TRBJ2-3	TGTGCCAGCAGTTACTCGACTAGCACAGATACGCAGTATTTT	CASSYSTSTDTQYF
TRBD1	TRBV27	-	TRBJ2-1	TGTGCCAGCAGCCCTGGGACAGGGTTCGGTGATGAGCAGTTCTTC	CASSPGTGFGDEQFF
-	TRBV13	-	TRBJ2-7	TGTGCCAGCAGCTCCAGGACAGACGAGCAGTACTTC	CASSSRTDEQYF
TRBD1	TRBV4-1	-	TRBJ2-7	TGCGCCAGCAGCCCCCGGGACAGGGTCTACGAGCAGTACTTC	CASSPRDRVYEQYF
-	TRBV15	-	TRBJ2-1	TGTGCCACCAGCCGGGTAGGGGCCTACAATGAGCAGTTCTTC	CATSRVGAYNEQFF
-	TRBV19	-	TRBJ1-1	TGTGCCAGTATGGCGGGAGGGGACACTGAAGCTTTCTTT	CASMAGGDTEAFF
-	TRBV27	-	TRBJ2-7	TGTGCCAGCGGGAGGTACTCGGGGGAGCAGTACTTC	CASGRYSGEQYF
-	TRBV5-1	-	TRBJ2-2	TGCGCCAGCAGCATACACAGGGGGGCGGGAGTAAAAGCCGGGGAGCTGTTTTTT	CASSIHRGAGVKAGELFF
-	TRBV5-6	-	TRBJ1-2	TGTGCCAGCAGCTTGAGTCAGATGCATGGCTACACCTTC	CASSLSQMHGYTF
-	TRBV2	-	TRBJ2-2	TGTGCCAGCACGACTAGACCCGGGGAGCTGTTTTTT	CASTTRPGELFF
-	TRBV28	-	TRBJ1-1	TGTGCCAGCAGGGGAGGGGGGCCGAGCACTGAAGCTTTCTTT	CASRGGGPSTEAFF
TRBD1	TRBV7-2	-	TRBJ1-1	TGTGCCAGCAGCCTAAGGGGGCAGGGCACTGAAGCTTTCTTT	CASSLRGQGTEAFF
-	TRBV6-1	-	TRBJ1-1	TGTGCCAGCAGTGAAGCGCTCCGGACTGAAGCTTTCTTT	CASSEALRTEAFF
-	TRBV7-8	few	TRBJ1-3	TGTGCCAGCAGCTACGGACGGGAGGGTTCAGGAAACACCATATATTTT	CASSYGREGSGNTIYF
TRBD1	TRBV5-6	-	TRBJ1-2	TGTGCCAGCAGCACAGGGGGTTCTAACTATGGCTACACCTTC	CASSTGGSNYGYTF
-	TRBV19	once	TRBJ2-2	TGTGCCAGTAGTATCATGACGGGATCCACCGGGGAGCTGTTTTTT	CASSIMTGSTGELFF
-	TRBV10-3	-	TRBJ1-2	TGTGCCATCGGGTTGGACGGAGGCCACTATGGCTACACCTTC	CAIGLDGGHYGYTF